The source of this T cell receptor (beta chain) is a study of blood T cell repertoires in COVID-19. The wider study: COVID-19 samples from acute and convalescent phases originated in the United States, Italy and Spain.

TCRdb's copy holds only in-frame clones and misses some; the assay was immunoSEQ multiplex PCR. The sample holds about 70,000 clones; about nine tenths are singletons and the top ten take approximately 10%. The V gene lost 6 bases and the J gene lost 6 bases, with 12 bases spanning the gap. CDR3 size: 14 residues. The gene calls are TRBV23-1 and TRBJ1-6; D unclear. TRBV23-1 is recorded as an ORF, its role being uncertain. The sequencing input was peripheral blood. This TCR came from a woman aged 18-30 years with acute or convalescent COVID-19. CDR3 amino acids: CASRPPNTNSPLHF. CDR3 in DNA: TGCGCCAGCAGACCGCCTAATACTAATTCACCCCTCCACTTT.